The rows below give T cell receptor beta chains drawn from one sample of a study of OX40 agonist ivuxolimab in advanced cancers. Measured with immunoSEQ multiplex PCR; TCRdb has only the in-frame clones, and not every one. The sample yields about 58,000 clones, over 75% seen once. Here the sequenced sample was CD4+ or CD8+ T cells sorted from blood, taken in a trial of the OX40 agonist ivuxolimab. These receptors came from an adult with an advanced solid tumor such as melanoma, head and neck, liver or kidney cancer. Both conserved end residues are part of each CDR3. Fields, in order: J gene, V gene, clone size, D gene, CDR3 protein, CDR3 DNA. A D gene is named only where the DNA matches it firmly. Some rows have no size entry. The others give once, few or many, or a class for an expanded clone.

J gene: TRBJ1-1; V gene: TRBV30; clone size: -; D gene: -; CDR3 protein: CAWGKGRTEAFF; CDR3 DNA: TGTGCCTGGGGGAAAGGGAGGACTGAAGCTTTCTTT
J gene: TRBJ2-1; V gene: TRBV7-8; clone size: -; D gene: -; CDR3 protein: CASSSTSEQFF; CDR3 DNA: TGTGCCAGCAGCTCCACAAGTGAGCAGTTCTTC
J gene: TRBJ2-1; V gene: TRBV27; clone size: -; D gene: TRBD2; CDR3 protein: CASSPSSGTRNEQFF; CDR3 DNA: TGTGCCAGCAGTCCAAGCTCCGGGACTAGAAATGAGCAGTTCTTC
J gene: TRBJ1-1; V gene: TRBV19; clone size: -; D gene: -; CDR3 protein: CASIWTRNRPTEAFF; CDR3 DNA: TGTGCCAGTATCTGGACCCGAAACCGCCCTACTGAAGCTTTCTTT
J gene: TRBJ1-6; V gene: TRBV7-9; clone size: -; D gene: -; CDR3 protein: CASSSQSSYNSPLHF; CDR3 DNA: TGTGCCAGCAGCTCTCAAAGCTCCTATAATTCACCCCTCCACTTT
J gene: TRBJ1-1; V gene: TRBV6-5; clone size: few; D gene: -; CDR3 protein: CASSYEAEAFF; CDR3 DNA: TGTGCCAGCAGTTACGAGGCTGAAGCTTTCTTT
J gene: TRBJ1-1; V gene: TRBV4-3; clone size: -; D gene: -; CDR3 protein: CASSQDLDSLEAFF; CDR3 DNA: TGCGCCAGCAGCCAAGACCTTGACAGCCTTGAAGCTTTCTTT
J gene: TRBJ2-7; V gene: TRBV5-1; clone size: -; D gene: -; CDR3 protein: CASGMGDYEQYF; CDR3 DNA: TGCGCCAGCGGGATGGGAGATTACGAGCAGTACTTC
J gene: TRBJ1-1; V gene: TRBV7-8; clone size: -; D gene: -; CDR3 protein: CASSLAGGITEAFF; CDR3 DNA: TGTGCCAGCAGCTTAGCTGGGGGAATCACTGAAGCTTTCTTT
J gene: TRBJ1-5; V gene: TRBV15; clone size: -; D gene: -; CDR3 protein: CATSRDSGQPQHF; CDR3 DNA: TGTGCCACCAGCAGAGATTCGGGTCAGCCCCAGCATTTT
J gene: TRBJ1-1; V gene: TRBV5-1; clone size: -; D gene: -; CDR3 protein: CASSLGRAGAMNTEAFF; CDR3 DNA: TGCGCCAGCAGCTTGGGCAGAGCTGGAGCGATGAACACTGAAGCTTTCTTT
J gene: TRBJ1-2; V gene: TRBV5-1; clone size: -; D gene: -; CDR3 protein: CASSFGVTYGYTF; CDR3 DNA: TGCGCCAGCAGCTTCGGGGTTACCTATGGCTACACCTTC
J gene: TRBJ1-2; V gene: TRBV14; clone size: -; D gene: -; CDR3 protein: CASSQDWGDMNYGYTF; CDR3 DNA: TGTGCCAGCAGCCAAGATTGGGGGGACATGAACTATGGCTACACCTTC
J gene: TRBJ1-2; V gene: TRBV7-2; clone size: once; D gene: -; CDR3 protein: CASSLAKGLSPGYTF; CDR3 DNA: TGTGCCAGCAGCTTAGCCAAGGGACTAAGCCCTGGCTACACCTTC
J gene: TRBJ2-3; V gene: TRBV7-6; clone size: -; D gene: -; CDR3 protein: CASSLAGGVSTDTQYF; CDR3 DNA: TGTGCCAGCAGCTTAGCGGGCGGGGTGAGCACAGATACGCAGTATTTT
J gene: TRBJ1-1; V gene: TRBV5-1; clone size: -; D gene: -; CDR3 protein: CASSPKGKEMNTEAFF; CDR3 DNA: TGCGCCAGCAGCCCGAAGGGGAAAGAGATGAACACTGAAGCTTTCTTT
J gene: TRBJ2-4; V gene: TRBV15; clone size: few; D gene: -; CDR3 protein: CATSREGIAKNIQYF; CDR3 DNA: TGTGCCACCAGCAGAGAAGGGATAGCCAAAAACATTCAGTACTTC
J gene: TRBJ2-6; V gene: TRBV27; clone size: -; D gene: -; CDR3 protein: CASLRGDHSGANVLTF; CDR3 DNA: TGTGCCAGCCTGAGGGGCGATCACTCTGGGGCCAACGTCCTGACTTTC
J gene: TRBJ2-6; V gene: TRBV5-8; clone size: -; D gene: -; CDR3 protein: CASSLPGPTSGANVLTF; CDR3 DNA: TGTGCCAGCAGCTTACCGGGACCGACCTCTGGGGCCAACGTCCTGACTTTC
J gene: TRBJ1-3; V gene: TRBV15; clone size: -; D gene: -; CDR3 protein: CATRTSSGNTIYF; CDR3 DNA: TGTGCCACCAGGACTAGCTCTGGAAACACCATATATTTT
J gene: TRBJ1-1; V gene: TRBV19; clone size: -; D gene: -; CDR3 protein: CASTQTLGTEAFF; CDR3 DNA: TGTGCCAGTACCCAGACTTTGGGCACTGAAGCTTTCTTT
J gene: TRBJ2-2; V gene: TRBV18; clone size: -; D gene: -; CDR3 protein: CASSQTSGNTGELFF; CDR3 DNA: TGTGCCAGCTCCCAGACCAGTGGGAACACCGGGGAGCTGTTTTTT
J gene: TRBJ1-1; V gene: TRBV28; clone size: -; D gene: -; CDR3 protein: CASSLSQKNTEAFF; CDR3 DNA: TGTGCCAGCAGTTTGTCACAAAAGAACACTGAAGCTTTCTTT
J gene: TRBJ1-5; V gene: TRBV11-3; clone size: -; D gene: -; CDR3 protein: CASSPRYLGRNQPQHF; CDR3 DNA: TGTGCCAGCAGCCCCCGTTACCTAGGGCGCAATCAGCCCCAGCATTTT
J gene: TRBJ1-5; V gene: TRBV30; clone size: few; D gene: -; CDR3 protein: CAWRGWQGNQPQHF; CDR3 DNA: TGTGCCTGGAGGGGTTGGCAGGGTAATCAGCCCCAGCATTTT
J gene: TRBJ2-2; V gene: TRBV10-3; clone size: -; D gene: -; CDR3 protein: CAISSPRRGLDTGELFF; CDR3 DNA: TGTGCCATCAGCAGTCCTAGGCGGGGGCTCGACACCGGGGAGCTGTTTTTT
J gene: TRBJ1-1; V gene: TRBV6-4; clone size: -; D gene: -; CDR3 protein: CASSDHLGGEAFF; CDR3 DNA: TGTGCCAGCAGTGACCATTTAGGAGGTGAAGCTTTCTTT
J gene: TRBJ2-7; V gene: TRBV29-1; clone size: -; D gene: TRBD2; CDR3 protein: CSALTSGYEQYF; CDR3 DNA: TGCAGCGCTCTTACTAGCGGCTACGAGCAGTACTTC
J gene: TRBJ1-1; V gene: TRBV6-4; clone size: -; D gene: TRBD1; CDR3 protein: CASRIRTGLNTEAFF; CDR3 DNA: TGTGCCAGCCGGATACGGACAGGGTTGAACACTGAAGCTTTCTTT
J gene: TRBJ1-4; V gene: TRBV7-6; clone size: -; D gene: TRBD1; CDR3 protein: CASRLNAQGAANEKLFF; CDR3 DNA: TGTGCCAGCAGACTAAACGCACAGGGGGCGGCTAATGAAAAACTGTTTTTT
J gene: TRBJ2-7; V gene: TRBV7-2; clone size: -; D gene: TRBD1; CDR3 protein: CASSSARGLEQYF; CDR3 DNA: TGTGCCAGCAGCTCGGCCAGGGGGCTTGAGCAGTACTTC
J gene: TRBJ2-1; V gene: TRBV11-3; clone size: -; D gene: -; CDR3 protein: CASRRSDNEQFF; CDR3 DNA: TGTGCCAGCCGACGTAGCGACAATGAGCAGTTCTTC
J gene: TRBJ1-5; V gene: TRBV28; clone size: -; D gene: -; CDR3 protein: CASSFVSPSQPQHF; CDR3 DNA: TGTGCCAGCAGTTTTGTATCTCCGAGTCAGCCCCAGCATTTT
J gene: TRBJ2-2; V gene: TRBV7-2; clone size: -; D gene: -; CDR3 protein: CASSLDRNTGELFF; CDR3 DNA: TGTGCCAGCAGCTTAGACAGGAACACCGGGGAGCTGTTTTTT
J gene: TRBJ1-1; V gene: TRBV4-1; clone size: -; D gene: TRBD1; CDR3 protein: CASSQVRQGRAEAFF; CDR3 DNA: TGCGCCAGCAGCCAAGTCCGACAGGGAAGGGCTGAAGCTTTCTTT
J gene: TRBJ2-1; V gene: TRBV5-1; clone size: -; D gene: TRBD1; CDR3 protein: CASSNRQGNEQFF; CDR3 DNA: TGCGCCAGCAGCAATAGACAGGGCAATGAGCAGTTCTTC
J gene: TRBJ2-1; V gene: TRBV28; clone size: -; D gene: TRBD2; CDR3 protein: CASSLPSGNEQFF; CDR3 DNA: TGTGCCAGCAGTTTACCTAGCGGTAATGAGCAGTTCTTC
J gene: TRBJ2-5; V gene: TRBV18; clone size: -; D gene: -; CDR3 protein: CASSPPGEETQYF; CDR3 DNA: TGTGCCAGCTCACCACCGGGGGAAGAGACCCAGTACTTC
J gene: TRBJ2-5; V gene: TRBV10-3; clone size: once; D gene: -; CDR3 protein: CAIRDDGTQYF; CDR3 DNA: TGTGCCATTCGGGACGACGGGACCCAGTACTTC
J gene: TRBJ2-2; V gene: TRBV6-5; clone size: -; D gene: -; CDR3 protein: CASRGTGELFF; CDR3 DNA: TGTGCCAGCAGGGGTACCGGGGAGCTGTTTTTT
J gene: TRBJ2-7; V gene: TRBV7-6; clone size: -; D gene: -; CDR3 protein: CASSSQSTTSFHEQYF; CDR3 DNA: TGTGCCAGCAGCTCACAATCCACAACTAGTTTCCACGAGCAGTACTTC
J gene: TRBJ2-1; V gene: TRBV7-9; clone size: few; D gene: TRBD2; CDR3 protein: CASSAVRGGRSSYNEQFF; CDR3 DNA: TGTGCCAGCTCAGCTGTCCGCGGGGGTAGAAGCTCCTACAATGAGCAGTTCTTC
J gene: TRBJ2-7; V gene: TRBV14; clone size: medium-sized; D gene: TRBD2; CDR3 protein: CASSHGLAGRGSYEQYF; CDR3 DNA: TGTGCCAGCAGCCATGGACTAGCGGGACGTGGGTCCTACGAGCAGTACTTC
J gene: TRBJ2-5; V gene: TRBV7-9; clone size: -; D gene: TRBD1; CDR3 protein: CASSLGRGIQETQYF; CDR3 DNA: TGTGCCAGCAGCTTAGGCAGGGGGATACAAGAGACCCAGTACTTC
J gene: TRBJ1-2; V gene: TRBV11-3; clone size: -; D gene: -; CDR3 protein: CASSPRGRGLNYGYTF; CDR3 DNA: TGTGCCAGCAGCCCGCGGGGTCGGGGCTTAAACTATGGCTACACCTTC
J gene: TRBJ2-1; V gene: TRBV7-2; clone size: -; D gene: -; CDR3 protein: CASSSAARSIDEQFF; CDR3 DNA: TGTGCCAGCAGCTCGGCGGCCAGGAGCATAGATGAGCAGTTCTTC
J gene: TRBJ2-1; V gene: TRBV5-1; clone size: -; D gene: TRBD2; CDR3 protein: CASSAGLGGGANEQFF; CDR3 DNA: TGCGCCAGCAGCGCCGGTCTGGGCGGGGGGGCGAATGAGCAGTTCTTC
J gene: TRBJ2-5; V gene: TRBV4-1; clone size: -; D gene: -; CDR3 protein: CASPQPKSKSQETQYF; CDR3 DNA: TGCGCCAGCCCGCAGCCAAAGTCGAAGTCCCAAGAGACCCAGTACTTC
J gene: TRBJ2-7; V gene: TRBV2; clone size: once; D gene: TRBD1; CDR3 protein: CASRRQGTSYEQYF; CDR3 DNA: TGTGCCAGCAGGCGACAGGGTACCTCCTACGAGCAGTACTTC
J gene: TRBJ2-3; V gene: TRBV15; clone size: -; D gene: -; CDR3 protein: CATSRGDTQYF; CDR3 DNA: TGTGCCACCAGCAGAGGGGATACGCAGTATTTT
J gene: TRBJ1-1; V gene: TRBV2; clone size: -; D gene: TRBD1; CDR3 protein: CASSEADRGQPEAFF; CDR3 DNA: TGTGCCAGCAGCGAAGCTGACAGGGGGCAACCTGAAGCTTTCTTT
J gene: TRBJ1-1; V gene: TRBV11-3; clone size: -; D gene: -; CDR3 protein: CASSLEINTEAFF; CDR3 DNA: TGTGCCAGCAGCTTGGAGATCAACACTGAAGCTTTCTTT